This T cell receptor beta chain was captured by sequencing in a study of cytomegalovirus exposure and HLA in healthy donors (dated by TCRdb to about 2017). About the investigation overall: According to a later analysis, the approximately 130 validation repertoires were produced on the same platform as the approximately 690 repertoires of the first cohort. The aim of the study was to test whether cataloging public T cell receptors could identify signatures of past pathogen exposure. Besides the first cohort of some 670 subjects, a separate validation cohort made up of 120 different subjects was used. High-throughput TCR immunosequencing, statistical association of individual TCRs with disease status, and machine learning were combined to predict cytomegalovirus infection status.

With regard to this clone: It has no known antigen specificity. One base away there is no much larger clone; base qualities are not given.

The CDR3 contains 14 residues, cysteine and phenylalanine counted. Only CDR3 DNA is held: 42 bases, read in frame from base 1. Trimming removed 5 bases from V and 6 bases from J; the gene matches leave 5 bases unexplained. CDR1 and CDR2 were assigned from the germline V gene as SGHTA and FQGNSA. Separate from the approximately 700-subject first cohort, the validation cohort of around 130 subjects was the group to which the donors belonged. Library preparation used the immunoSEQ multiplex PCR assay. The authors' analysis ran thus. A statistical classification framework was built for diagnosing cytomegalovirus status from the catalog of TCR beta chain sequences. TCRdb stores this immuneACCESS table with in-frame sequences only. Part of the clones is absent; in the studies checked, under half of the shortfall reflects unresolved V genes, and no reason is known for the rest. The V and J calls and the clone size are those of that table, but D and trimming were determined from the DNA. Across this sample there are more than 95,000 clones, with approximately 90% seen only once. The top ten clonotypes cover 1.9% of the sample.

What the research found in general, with its limitations: A later analysis lacked HLA typing for the validation cohort, so it scored co-occurrence in that cohort across all 120 repertoires. A few of the identified cytomegalovirus-associated TCR beta chains were confirmed in vitro to be specific for cytomegalovirus antigens. A later analysis found that TCRs clustered in the first cohort also tended to co-occur in the roughly 120 validation repertoires, with 90% to 95% of cluster scores above 0. Across donors, most TCR sequences were observed very rarely, whereas some public TCRs were present in many individuals. The classifier was reported to diagnose cytomegalovirus status with high specificity and sensitivity in both the original and validation cohorts. The authors suggested that the approach could potentially be extended to other disease states and immunological phenotypes. The study listed approximately 150 TCR beta chains as associated with cytomegalovirus.

Specimen: PBMCs. The sequence was obtained from a woman in her late teens or twenties in good health and CMV-seronegative. The chain uses TRBV7-2 and TRBJ2-2, with 8 bases aligning to TRBD1. The sequenced DNA is TGTGCCAGCAGCCTGACAGGGGTTGCCGGGGAGCTGTTTTTT. This is translated as CASSLTGVAGELFF.